This TCR beta chain was retrieved from a study of T cells in Graves' hyperthyroidism and ophthalmopathy. Based on clinical symptoms, serum thyroxine and TRAb, thyroid ultrasound and orbital computed tomography, diagnoses were reached. The source material, RNA transcripts, was used to amplify TCR beta CDR3 regions. A set of HTBI primers served as the primers for a first-round RT-PCR of the TCR CDR3. TCRdb re-called the multiplex PCR reads with MiXCR, one entry per CDR3 protein. In the table there are some 600,000 distinct CDR3 sequences, 40% to 55% of which are singletons. This clonotype was detected ten times or more. The sequence was collected from a woman younger than 35 with Graves' hyperthyroidism. The material sequenced was peripheral blood or thyroid tissue (not recorded which).

DNA for the CDR3: TGTGCCAGCAGTGGATTGGACACCAACACTGAAGCTTTCTTT. It codes for CASSGLDTNTEAFF. This rearrangement joins TRBV25-1 to TRBJ1-1; possible D gene TRBD1, 5 bases. The germline V and J ends were trimmed by 4 bases and 2 bases, with 11 bases remaining between them. Germline V CDR1 and CDR2: MGHDK, SYGVNS. There are 14 residues in the CDR3.